The entry below describes one TCR beta chain. This record comes from a study of cytomegalovirus exposure and HLA in healthy donors. V was clipped by 2 bases and J by 0 bases; unmatched bases: 5. Germline V lookup: CDR1 SGHTS, CDR2 YDEGEE. The CDR3 consists of 16 residues. The protocol was immunoSEQ multiplex PCR, while the TCRdb copy is restricted to in-frame clones and leaves out a portion. This table holds approximately 140,000 clones, roughly nine tenths found once. The TCR originated in a man aged 18 to 30 in good health and CMV-seronegative. The source material was PBMCs. The chain has TRBV5-8 and TRBJ1-3; 7 bases map to TRBD1. The CDR3 DNA follows: TGTGCCAGCAGCTTATACAGGGGCGGCTCTGGAAACACCATATATTTT. This gives the protein CASSLYRGGSGNTIYF.